The next 11 T cell receptor beta chains were all read from a single sample in a study of T cell responses to AZD1222 COVID-19 vaccine. Clones were read by immunoSEQ multiplex PCR, and TCRdb kept only the in-frame ones, dropping some. This sample has roughly 60,000 clones; roughly 89% occur once, and the top ten carry 4% to 5%. Sequencing was performed on peripheral blood, taken on day 0 of AZD1222 vaccination. Receptors were obtained from an adult in good health.

The chain joins TRBV7-9 to TRBJ2-2; 8 nucleotides align to TRBD1. The germline gives CDR1 SEHNR, CDR2 FQNEAQ (reference sequence). V was clipped by 1 base and J by 11 bases; unmatched bases: 3. CDR3 length equals 13 residues. The CDR3 region has the DNA TGTGCCAGCAGCTTAGGAGGACAGGGTGAGCTGTTTTTT. The encoded protein is CASSLGGQGELFF. The variable domain in full, with the rest retrieved from reference TRBV7-9 and TRBJ2-2, is DTGVSQNPRHKITKRGQNVTFRCDPISEHNRLYWYRQTLGQGPEFLTYFQNEAQLEKSRLLSDRFSAERPKGSFSTLEIQRTEQGDSAMYLCASSLGGQGELFFGEGSRLTVL.

The rearrangement joins TRBV11-2 to TRBJ2-7; D gene uncertain. CDR1 is SGHAT, CDR2 FQNNGV, per germline. V lost 5 bases and J lost 7, with 12 bases in between. The CDR3 is made up of 12 amino acids. CDR3 loop: CASSPLEEEQYF. CDR3 DNA sequence: TGTGCCAGCAGCCCCCTAGAAGAGGAGCAGTACTTC.

V gene TRBV4-1 combines with J gene TRBJ2-1; possibly TRBD1 or TRBD2 for D (5 bases each). The CDR3 sequence is 15 residues long. The germline V gene has CDR1 MGHRA and CDR2 YSYEKL. The ends were cut back, 7 bases at V and 1 base at J, with 14 bases in the middle. The CDR3 region is CASTRGEGSYNEQFF. The CDR3 DNA reads as TGCGCCAGCACCCGAGGGGAAGGGTCCTACAATGAGCAGTTCTTC.

This chain links TRBV7-2 with TRBJ1-4; D uncertain. Germline CDR1 reads SGHTA; CDR2 reads FQGNSA. V dropped 5 bases and J dropped 0 bases, with 10 bases sitting between them. The CDR3 is made up of 15 amino acids. The CDR3 nucleotides are TGTGCCAGCAGCCCTCTCGGACCAACTAATGAAAAACTGTTTTTT. This encodes CASSPLGPTNEKLFF.

This rearrangement joins TRBV19 to TRBJ2-1; 9 bases are a match to TRBD1. Trimming cost V 4 bases and J 8 bases; bases outside gene matches: 12. CDR1 is LNHDA and CDR2 is SQIVND in the germline V gene (reference sequence). This CDR3 spans 16 amino acids. CDR3 sequence: CASSKGTGQSPDEQFF. CDR3 nucleotide sequence: TGTGCCAGTAGTAAAGGGACAGGGCAGTCCCCTGATGAGCAGTTCTTC. Full variable domain (rest looked up from reference TRBV19 and TRBJ2-1): DGGITQSPKYLFRKEGQNVTLSCEQNLNHDAMYWYRQDPGQGLRLIYYSQIVNDFQKGDIAEGYSVSREKKESFPLTVTSAQKNPTAFYLCASSKGTGQSPDEQFFGPGTRLTVL.

The chain recombines TRBV6-5 with TRBJ2-5; 10 nucleotides align to TRBD2. The ends lost 4 bases at V and 5 bases at J; junction bases unmatched: 7. Germline V gene lookup returns CDR1 MNHEY and CDR2 SVGAGI. This CDR3 has 15 residues. The CDR3 protein is CASSFGLAAGETQYF. The DNA for the CDR3 is TGTGCCAGCAGTTTCGGACTAGCGGCAGGCGAGACCCAGTACTTC.

The rearrangement joins TRBV5-1 to TRBJ1-1; D gene unclear. The germline V gene encodes CDR1 SGHRS and CDR2 YFSETQ. The CDR3 totals 15 residues. V was clipped by 0 bases and J by 1 base, with 10 bases between them. CDR3 sequence: CASSLVPFGNTEAFF. Here the CDR3 DNA reads TGCGCCAGCAGCTTGGTCCCTTTTGGGAACACTGAAGCTTTCTTT.

This rearrangement joins TRBV7-8 to TRBJ2-3; 8 nucleotides match TRBD2. Trimming took 4 bases from V and 0 from J; bases not matched to a gene: 6. Germline V gives CDR1 SGHVS, CDR2 FQNEAQ. The CDR3 is made up of 16 amino acids. The CDR3 reads CASSSTSGPSTDTQYF. As DNA, the CDR3 is TGTGCCAGCAGCTCCACTAGCGGTCCTAGCACAGATACGCAGTATTTT.

The chain joins TRBV7-8 to TRBJ1-5; D is possibly TRBD1 (6 bases). The CDR3 is 16 residues long. Germline-derived CDR1 and CDR2 are SGHVS and FQNEAQ. V lost 1 base and J 6 bases, leaving 16 bases between the germline ends. The CDR3 nucleotides read TGTGCCAGCAGCTTAGGGGCAGGGGTGATGAGTCAGCCCCAGCATTTT. Protein product: CASSLGAGVMSQPQHF.

The chain recombines TRBV2 with TRBJ2-3; 12 positions agree with TRBD2. V shed 0 bases and J 2 bases; nucleotides not matched to a gene: 6. This CDR3 spans 18 amino acids. The germline gives CDR1 SNHLY, CDR2 FYNNEI. The CDR3 protein is CASSEALGLAGTTDTQYF. For the CDR3, the DNA is TGTGCCAGCAGTGAAGCTCTTGGACTAGCGGGGACCACAGATACGCAGTATTTT.

The chain couples TRBV7-2 to TRBJ1-2; 9 bases map to TRBD1. Germline trimming cut 5 bases from V and 8 bases from J; bases unmatched to any gene: 12. Germline CDR1 reads SGHTA; CDR2 reads FQGNSA. The CDR3 contains 15 residues. CDR3 DNA sequence: TGTGCCAGCAGCATTTCCGGGACAGGGACGTTCGGCTACACCTTC. Translating it yields CASSISGTGTFGYTF. Full variable domain (rest looked up from reference TRBV7-2 and TRBJ1-2): GAGVSQSPSNKVTEKGKDVELRCDPISGHTALYWYRQSLGQGLEFLIYFQGNSAPDKSGLPSDRFSAERTGGSVSTLTIQRTQQEDSAVYLCASSISGTGTFGYTFGSGTRLTVV.